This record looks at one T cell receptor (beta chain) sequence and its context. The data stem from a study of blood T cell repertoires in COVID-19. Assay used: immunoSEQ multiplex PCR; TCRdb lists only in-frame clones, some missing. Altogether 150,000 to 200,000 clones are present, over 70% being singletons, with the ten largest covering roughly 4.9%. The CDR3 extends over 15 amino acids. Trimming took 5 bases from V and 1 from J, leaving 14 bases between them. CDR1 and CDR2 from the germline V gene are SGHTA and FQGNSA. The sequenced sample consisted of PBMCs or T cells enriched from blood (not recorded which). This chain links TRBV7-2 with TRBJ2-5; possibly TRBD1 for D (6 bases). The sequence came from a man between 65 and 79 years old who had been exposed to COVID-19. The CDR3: CASSPGQIFQETQYF. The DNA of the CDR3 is TGTGCCAGCAGCCCTGGACAGATCTTCCAAGAGACCCAGTACTTC.